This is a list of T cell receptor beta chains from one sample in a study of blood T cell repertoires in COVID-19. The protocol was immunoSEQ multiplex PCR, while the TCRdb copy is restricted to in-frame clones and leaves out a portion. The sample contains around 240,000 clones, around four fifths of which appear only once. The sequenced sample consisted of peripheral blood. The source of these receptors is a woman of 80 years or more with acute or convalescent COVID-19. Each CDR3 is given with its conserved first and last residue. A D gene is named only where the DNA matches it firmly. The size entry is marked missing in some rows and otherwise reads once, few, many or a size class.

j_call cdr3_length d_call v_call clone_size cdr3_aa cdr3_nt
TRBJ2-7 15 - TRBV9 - CASSPEVAISYEQYF TGTGCCAGCAGCCCCGAGGTGGCCATCTCCTACGAGCAGTACTTC
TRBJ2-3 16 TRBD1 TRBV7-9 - CASRLRPGTETDTQYF TGTGCCAGCAGGTTGCGGCCCGGGACAGAAACAGATACGCAGTATTTT
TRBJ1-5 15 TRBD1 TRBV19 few CASGDRAFGNQPQHF TGTGCCAGTGGGGACAGGGCGTTTGGCAATCAGCCCCAGCATTTT
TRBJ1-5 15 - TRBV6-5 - CASRTSGVSNQPQHF TGTGCCAGCCGGACCTCGGGGGTCAGCAATCAGCCCCAGCATTTT
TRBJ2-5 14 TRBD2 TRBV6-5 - CASSYSAGVETQYF TGTGCCAGCAGTTACTCGGCGGGGGTTGAGACCCAGTACTTC
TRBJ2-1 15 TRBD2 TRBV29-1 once CSVPWTGTRNNEQFF TGCAGCGTCCCGTGGACCGGGACTAGAAACAATGAGCAGTTCTTC
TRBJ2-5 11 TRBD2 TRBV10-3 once CAIGGGETQYF TGTGCCATCGGGGGGGGAGAGACCCAGTACTTC
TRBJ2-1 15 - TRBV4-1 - CASSQGTVNFGEQFF TGCGCCAGCAGCCAAGGGACAGTGAATTTCGGTGAGCAGTTCTTC
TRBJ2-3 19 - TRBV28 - CASSLLWTTHRTLTDTQYF TGTGCCAGCAGTTTATTGTGGACAACGCATAGGACCCTCACAGATACGCAGTATTTT
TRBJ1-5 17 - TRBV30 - CAWSGDRSSGGNQPQHF TGTGCCTGGAGTGGGGACCGGAGCTCGGGGGGCAATCAGCCCCAGCATTTT
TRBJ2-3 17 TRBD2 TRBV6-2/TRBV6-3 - CASSYSPSGGTTDTQYF TGTGCCAGCAGTTACTCCCCTAGCGGGGGGACCACAGATACGCAGTATTTT
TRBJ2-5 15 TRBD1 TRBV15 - CATSRGDRGEETQYF TGTGCCACCAGCAGAGGCGACAGGGGAGAAGAGACCCAGTACTTC
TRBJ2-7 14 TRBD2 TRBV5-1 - CASRLGTTVYEQYF TGCGCCAGCAGGCTCGGGACTACGGTCTACGAGCAGTACTTC
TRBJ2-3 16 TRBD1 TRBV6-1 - CASSDRTGDRTDTQYF TGTGCCAGCAGTGACCGAACAGGGGATCGCACAGATACGCAGTATTTT
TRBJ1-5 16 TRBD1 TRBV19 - CASSQRGQVNNQPQHF TGTGCCAGTAGTCAAAGGGGACAGGTTAACAATCAGCCCCAGCATTTT
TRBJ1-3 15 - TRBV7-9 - CASSLVGAYGNTIYF TGTGCCAGCAGCTTAGTGGGGGCATATGGAAACACCATATATTTT
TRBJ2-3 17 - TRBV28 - CASSFGRAHSRVDTQYF TGTGCCAGCAGTTTTGGTCGGGCCCACTCGCGGGTCGATACGCAGTATTTT
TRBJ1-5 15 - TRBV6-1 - CASSEYLTGNQPQHF TGTGCCAGCAGTGAGTACCTCACGGGCAATCAGCCCCAGCATTTT
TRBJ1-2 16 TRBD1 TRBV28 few CASSRGQGRANYGYTF TGTGCCAGCAGTCGGGGACAGGGACGTGCTAACTATGGCTACACCTTC
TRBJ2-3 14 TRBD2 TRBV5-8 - CASSRTRYTDTQYF TGTGCCAGCAGTCGGACTAGATACACAGATACGCAGTATTTT
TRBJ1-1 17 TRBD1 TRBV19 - CASTQRDQGQGIAEAFF TGTGCCAGTACCCAACGTGACCAGGGACAGGGAATCGCTGAAGCTTTCTTT
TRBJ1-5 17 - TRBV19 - CASSNQPTGLRGQPQHF TGTGCCAGTAGTAACCAACCGACAGGACTTAGGGGCCAGCCCCAGCATTTT
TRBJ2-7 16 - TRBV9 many CASSVSIGGARNEQYF TGTGCCAGCAGCGTATCTATTGGGGGGGCGCGTAACGAGCAGTACTTC
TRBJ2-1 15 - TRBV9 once CASSVGPRQLNEQFF TGTGCCAGCAGCGTCGGCCCCCGACAGTTAAATGAGCAGTTCTTC
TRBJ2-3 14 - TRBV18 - CASSPPESADTQYF TGTGCCAGCTCACCACCTGAGTCCGCAGATACGCAGTATTTT
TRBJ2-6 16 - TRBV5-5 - CASSLHSYSGANVLTF TGTGCCAGCAGCTTGCATAGTTACTCTGGGGCCAACGTCCTGACTTTC
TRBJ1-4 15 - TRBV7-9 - CASSVDSATNEKLFF TGTGCCAGCAGCGTCGACAGTGCGACTAATGAAAAACTGTTTTTT